This T cell receptor beta chain derives from a study of T cell responses to AZD1222 COVID-19 vaccine. This CDR3 region has 14 residues. The ends were cut back, 0 bases at V and 4 bases at J, with 7 bases in the middle. Germline-derived CDR1 and CDR2 are ENHRY and SYGVKD. The data were produced by immunoSEQ multiplex PCR, yet TCRdb's version contains in-frame clones alone and is incomplete. The table has tens of thousands of clones, roughly 87% seen once. Notes on this clone: What it recognizes is unknown.

Study observations and caveats: The study found vaccine-associated CD4 TCRs spanning spike, dominant at 160-218 and 743-854. Donors skewed white British and female; clonal diversity was possibly underestimated. At study baseline, merely more than 5 AZD1222 recipients were seropositive. Breadth and depth of Spike-specific TCRs rose after two AZD1222 doses.

The receptor was isolated from an adult in good health. This sample comprised peripheral blood, obtained on day 0 of MenACWY control vaccination. The rearrangement joins TRBV10-3 to TRBJ1-5; no reliable D call. The CDR3, as DNA: TGTGCCATCAGTGAGTCAGTCGGTAATCAGCCCCAGCATTTT. Amino acids: CAISESVGNQPQHF.